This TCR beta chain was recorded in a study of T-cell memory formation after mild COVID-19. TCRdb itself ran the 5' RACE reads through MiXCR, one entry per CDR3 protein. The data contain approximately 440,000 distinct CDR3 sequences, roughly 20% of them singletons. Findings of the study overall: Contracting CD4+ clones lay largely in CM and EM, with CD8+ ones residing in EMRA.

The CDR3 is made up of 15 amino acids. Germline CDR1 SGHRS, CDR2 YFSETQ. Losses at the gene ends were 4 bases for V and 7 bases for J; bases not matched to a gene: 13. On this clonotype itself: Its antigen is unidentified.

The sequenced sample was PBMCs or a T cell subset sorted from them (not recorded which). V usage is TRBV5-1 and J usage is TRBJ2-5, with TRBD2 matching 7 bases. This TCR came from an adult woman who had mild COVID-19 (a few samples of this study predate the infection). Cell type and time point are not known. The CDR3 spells CASSRSVAGQGTQYF. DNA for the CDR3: TGCGCCAGCAGCCGTTCTGTAGCGGGTCAGGGGACCCAGTACTTC. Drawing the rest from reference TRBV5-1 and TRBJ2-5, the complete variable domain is KAGVTQTPRYLIKTRGQQVTLSCSPISGHRSVSWYQQTPGQGLQFLFEYFSETQRNKGNFPGRFSGRQFSNSRSEMNVSTLELGDSALYLCASSRSVAGQGTQYFGPGTRLLVL.